This T cell receptor beta chain is drawn from a study of blood T cell repertoires in COVID-19. In the study overall: Italy, Spain and the United States were the sources of the convalescent and acute COVID-19 samples.

Repertoires were generated with immunoSEQ multiplex PCR, while TCRdb's copy carries only in-frame clones and drops some. Of under 200,000 clones detected, around 89% appear once; the ten largest clones hold more than 0.75%. The CDR3 length is 13 residues. Trimming removed 7 bases from V and 9 bases from J, with 19 bases in between. The germline V gene encodes CDR1 GTSNPN and CDR2 SVGIG (reference sequence). Participant ages covered about 18 to 89 years across 24 US areas. Self-reported history from a screening survey and questionnaire set each donor's cohort. The chain employs TRBV30 and TRBJ2-4; maybe TRBD2 (6 bases). The TCR was taken from a woman aged 18-30 years who had recovered from COVID-19. Sequencing was performed on PBMCs or T cells enriched from blood (not recorded which). CDR3 DNA: TGTGCCTCCAAATCTTCGTTGGGGGGCATTCAGTACTTC. The encoded protein is CASKSSLGGIQYF.